This record concerns one T cell receptor beta chain sequence. Its antigen is not known. PCR involved 60 Vbeta and 13 Jbeta primers. TCRdb keeps only in-frame clones here, not all; method: immunoSEQ multiplex PCR. The table includes some 190,000 clones, roughly 80% detected once. This sample was taken from a study of cytomegalovirus exposure and HLA in healthy donors. Study outcomes and limitations: Sequencing likely caused a cluster of highly shared sequence variants. The study found most TCR sequences rare, yet found some public TCRs in many donors.

Material: PBMCs. The receptor comes from a female donor in good health and CMV-seronegative.

CDR3: CASSISQGRSNTGELFF. The CDR3 nucleotides are TGTGCCAGCAGCATCTCACAGGGGAGGTCGAACACCGGGGAGCTGTTTTTT. The chain combines TRBV7-3 with TRBJ2-2; TRBD1 might be the D (7 bases). Germline V CDR1 and CDR2: SGHTA, FQGTGA. V lost 5 bases to trimming and J lost 0 bases, with 16 bases between them. This CDR3 comprises 17 residues.